This record looks at one T cell receptor (beta chain) sequence and its context. Its antigen is not known. These data belong to a study of OX40 agonist ivuxolimab in advanced cancers. Study information: Earlier anti-PD-1, anti-PD-L1 or anti-CTLA-4 therapy was permitted; about 44% had received some. Study outcomes and limitations: Patients with a partial response at 0.1-3.0 mg/kg had among the lowest clonal expansion. Within 6 weeks, CD4+ and CD8+ blood T cells expanded clonally at 0.1 to 3.0 mg/kg.

Clones were read by immunoSEQ multiplex PCR, and TCRdb kept only the in-frame ones, dropping some. The table includes fewer than 80,000 clones, about nine tenths detected once. CDR1 is LGHNT, CDR2 FRNRAP, per germline. V lost 5 bases, J lost 2 bases, and 10 bases lay in between. The CDR3 loop spans 15 amino acids. This sequence was found in an adult with an advanced solid tumor such as melanoma, head and neck, liver or kidney cancer. The specimen was CD4+ or CD8+ T cells sorted from blood, collected in a trial of the OX40 agonist ivuxolimab. J is TRBJ2-6 and V is TRBV12-5; no clear D gene. CDR3 amino acids: CASGQRAAGANVLTF. The CDR3 DNA follows: TGTGCTAGTGGTCAAAGGGCGGCTGGGGCCAACGTCCTGACTTTC.